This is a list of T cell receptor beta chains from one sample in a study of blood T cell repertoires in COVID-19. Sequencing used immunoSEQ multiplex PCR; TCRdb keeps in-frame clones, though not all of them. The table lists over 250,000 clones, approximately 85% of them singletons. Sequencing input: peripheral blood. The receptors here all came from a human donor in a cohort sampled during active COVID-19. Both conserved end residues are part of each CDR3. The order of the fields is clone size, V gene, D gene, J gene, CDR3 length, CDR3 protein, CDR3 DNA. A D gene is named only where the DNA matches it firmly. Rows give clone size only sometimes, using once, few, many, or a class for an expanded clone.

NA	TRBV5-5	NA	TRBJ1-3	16	CASSLEQAASGNTIYF	TGTGCCAGCAGCTTGGAACAGGCGGCCTCTGGAAACACCATATATTTT
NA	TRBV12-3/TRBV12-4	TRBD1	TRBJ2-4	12	CASSRTGNIQYF	TGTGCCAGCAGTCGGACAGGGAACATTCAGTACTTC
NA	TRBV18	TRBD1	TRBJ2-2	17	CASSSRDRVPGTGELFF	TGTGCCAGCTCATCCCGGGACAGGGTTCCGGGCACCGGGGAGCTGTTTTTT
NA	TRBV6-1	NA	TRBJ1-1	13	CASSEASDSGTFF	TGTGCCAGCAGTGAAGCGTCGGACAGTGGGACTTTCTTT
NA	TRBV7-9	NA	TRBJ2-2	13	CASRPEALGELFF	TGTGCCAGCAGACCCGAGGCATTGGGGGAGCTGTTTTTT
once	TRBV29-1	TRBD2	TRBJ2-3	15	CSALSTSGYTDTQYF	TGCAGCGCCCTTTCCACTAGCGGGTACACAGATACGCAGTATTTT
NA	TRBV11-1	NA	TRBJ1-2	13	CASSLNREFGYTF	TGTGCCAGCAGCTTAAACAGAGAATTCGGCTACACCTTC
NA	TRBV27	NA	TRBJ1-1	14	CASSFLRGDTEAFF	TGTGCCAGCAGTTTCCTCCGGGGGGACACTGAAGCTTTCTTT
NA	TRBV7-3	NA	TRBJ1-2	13	CASSTDSFYGYTF	TGTGCCAGCAGCACGGACAGCTTCTATGGCTACACCTTC
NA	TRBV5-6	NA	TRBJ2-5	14	CASSWIHSQETQYF	TGTGCCAGCAGCTGGATCCACAGCCAAGAGACCCAGTACTTC
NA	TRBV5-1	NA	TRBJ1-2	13	CASSEDSSYGYTF	TGCGCCAGCAGCGAGGACAGTTCTTATGGCTACACCTTC
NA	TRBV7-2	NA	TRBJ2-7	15	CASSLQGDLLYEQYF	TGTGCCAGCAGCTTGCAAGGTGACTTACTATACGAGCAGTACTTC
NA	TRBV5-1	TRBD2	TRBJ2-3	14	CASSPGLVTDTQYF	TGCGCCAGCAGCCCAGGACTAGTCACAGATACGCAGTATTTT
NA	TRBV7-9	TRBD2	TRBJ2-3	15	CASSRTSGSSDTQYF	TGTGCCAGCAGCCGGACTAGCGGGAGTTCAGATACGCAGTATTTT
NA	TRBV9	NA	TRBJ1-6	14	CASSVGGRDSPLHF	TGTGCCAGCAGCGTAGGGGGGCGCGATTCACCCCTCCACTTT
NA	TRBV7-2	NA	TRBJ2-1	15	CASSLARSSYNEQFF	TGTGCCAGCAGCTTAGCCCGCAGCTCCTACAATGAGCAGTTCTTC
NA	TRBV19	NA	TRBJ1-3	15	CASSITYFSGNTIYF	TGTGCCAGTAGTATCACCTACTTCTCTGGAAACACCATATATTTT
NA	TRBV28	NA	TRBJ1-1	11	CASSLYGTLLF	TGTGCCAGCAGCTTGTACGGGACTCTCCTTTTT
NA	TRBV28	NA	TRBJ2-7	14	CASSFVGLAVRQYF	TGTGCCAGCAGTTTCGTGGGTTTGGCGGTTAGACAGTACTTC
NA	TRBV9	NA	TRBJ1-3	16	CASSPERGGSGNTIYF	TGTGCCAGCAGCCCAGAGAGGGGGGGCAGTGGAAACACCATATATTTT
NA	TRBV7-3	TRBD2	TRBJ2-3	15	CASSLVAGGADTQYF	TGTGCCAGCAGCTTAGTAGCGGGAGGGGCAGATACGCAGTATTTT
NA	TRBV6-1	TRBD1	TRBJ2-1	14	CASREDRGYNEQFF	TGTGCCAGCAGAGAAGACAGGGGTTACAATGAGCAGTTCTTC
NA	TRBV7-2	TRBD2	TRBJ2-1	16	CASSLVVAGLARLQFF	TGTGCCAGCAGCTTAGTGGTGGCGGGACTAGCGAGGTTGCAGTTCTTC
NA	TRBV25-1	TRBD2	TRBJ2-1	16	CASSEASSGAYNEQFF	TGTGCCAGCAGTGAAGCCTCTAGCGGAGCCTACAATGAGCAGTTCTTC
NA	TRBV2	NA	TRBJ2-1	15	CASSERGIMYNEQFF	TGTGCCAGCAGTGAAAGGGGGATTATGTACAATGAGCAGTTCTTC
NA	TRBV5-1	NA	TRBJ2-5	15	CASSSRTNPQETQYF	TGCGCCAGCAGCTCGCGGACTAATCCCCAAGAGACCCAGTACTTC